A selection of T cell receptor beta chains follows, all from one sample in a study of blood T cell repertoires in COVID-19. Measured with immunoSEQ multiplex PCR; TCRdb has only the in-frame clones, and not every one. The sample has approximately 100,000 clones; roughly 85% are singletons. Material: PBMCs or T cells enriched from blood (not recorded which). All receptors derive from a woman in her forties or fifties who had recovered from COVID-19. CDR3s include the opening cysteine and the closing phenylalanine or tryptophan. A D gene is named only where the DNA matches it firmly. Only some rows state a clone size, as once, few, many or a class for expanded clones.

>NA|TRBV7-3|TRBJ1-1|TRBD1
CASSTTTGGGEAFF
TGTGCCAGCAGCACCACAACAGGGGGCGGTGAAGCTTTCTTT
>NA|TRBV27|TRBJ2-1|NA
CASSPLATAYNEQFF
TGTGCCAGCAGTCCGCTAGCTACGGCGTACAATGAGCAGTTCTTC
>NA|TRBV5-4|TRBJ2-1|TRBD1
CASGDRGSYNEQFF
TGTGCCAGCGGAGACAGGGGCTCCTACAATGAGCAGTTCTTC
>NA|TRBV28|TRBJ1-2|NA
CASRPPGQAYGYTF
TGTGCCAGCAGGCCACCGGGACAAGCCTATGGCTACACCTTC
>NA|TRBV6-1|TRBJ2-7|NA
CASSEVADSYEQYF
TGTGCCAGCAGTGAAGTAGCTGACTCCTACGAGCAGTACTTC
>NA|TRBV29-1|TRBJ2-7|NA
CSVVRGSSYEQYF
TGCAGCGTTGTAAGGGGGAGCTCCTACGAGCAGTACTTC
>NA|TRBV28|TRBJ2-5|NA
CASSPAEPRGETQYF
TGTGCCAGCAGTCCCGCAGAACCGCGGGGTGAGACCCAGTACTTC
>NA|TRBV7-3|TRBJ2-5|TRBD1
CASSLLGQGAMRQETQYF
TGTGCCAGCAGCTTACTTGGACAGGGGGCAATGAGGCAAGAGACCCAGTACTTC
>NA|TRBV6-4|TRBJ2-7|NA
CASSEKTVAEQYF
TGTGCCAGCAGTGAAAAGACAGTTGCCGAGCAGTACTTC
>NA|TRBV6-1|TRBJ2-7|NA
CASSEMTPSYEQYF
TGTGCCAGCAGTGAAATGACACCCAGCTACGAGCAGTACTTC
>NA|TRBV2|TRBJ2-5|NA
CASSFNRDQETQYF
TGTGCCAGCAGTTTCAACCGGGACCAAGAGACCCAGTACTTC
>NA|TRBV7-3|TRBJ1-1|NA
CASSPADGNTEAFF
TGTGCCAGCAGCCCGGCGGATGGGAACACTGAAGCTTTCTTT
>NA|TRBV7-6|TRBJ2-1|NA
CASSNRGNEQLF
TGTGCCAGCAGCAACCGGGGGAATGAGCAGCTCTTC
>few|TRBV21-1|TRBJ1-5|NA
CASSTRDGDRGYSNQPQHF
TGTGCCAGCAGCACGAGGGATGGGGACAGGGGATATAGCAATCAGCCCCAGCATTTT
>NA|TRBV7-8|TRBJ1-2|TRBD1
CASSGGTGGYGYTF
TGTGCCAGCAGCGGAGGGACAGGGGGCTATGGCTACACCTTC
>NA|TRBV2|TRBJ2-7|TRBD2
CASPPPGTSGGYLGYEQYF
TGTGCCAGCCCCCCTCCGGGGACTAGCGGGGGATACCTGGGGTACGAGCAGTACTTC
>NA|TRBV6-5|TRBJ1-3|NA
CASSSLTVLSGNTIYF
TGTGCCAGCAGTTCATTGACAGTCCTCTCTGGAAACACCATATATTTT
>few|TRBV5-1|TRBJ1-5|TRBD1
CASSYAGTDNQPQHF
TGCGCCAGCAGCTACGCCGGGACAGACAATCAGCCCCAGCATTTT
>NA|TRBV6-1|TRBJ2-1|NA
CASSEASTGRVSYNEQFF
TGTGCCAGCAGTGAAGCGAGTACAGGGAGGGTCTCCTACAATGAGCAGTTCTTC
>NA|TRBV4-1|TRBJ2-1|TRBD2
CASSRLAGDYNEQFF
TGCGCCAGCAGCCGACTAGCGGGGGATTACAATGAGCAGTTCTTC
>NA|TRBV5-1|TRBJ2-7|TRBD2
CARSGGGVIHEQYF
TGCGCCCGCAGCGGCGGGGGGGTTATCCACGAGCAGTACTTC
>NA|TRBV27|TRBJ2-7|TRBD2
CASSFAGVRYEQYF
TGTGCCAGCAGTTTTGCGGGGGTACGCTACGAGCAGTACTTC
>NA|TRBV19|TRBJ1-5|NA
CASSLSAGQYQPQHF
TGTGCCAGTAGTTTATCGGCAGGTCAATATCAGCCCCAGCATTTT
>NA|TRBV5-1|TRBJ2-5|TRBD2
CASSLSASGGNQETQYF
TGCGCCAGCAGCTTGTCGGCTAGCGGGGGGAATCAAGAGACCCAGTACTTC
>NA|TRBV10-3|TRBJ2-7|TRBD1
CAISESGQIYEQYF
TGTGCCATCAGTGAGTCGGGACAGATCTACGAGCAGTACTTC
>NA|TRBV28|TRBJ2-7|TRBD1
CASSYAGTGGHEQYF
TGTGCCAGCAGTTACGCCGGGACAGGGGGCCACGAGCAGTACTTC
>NA|TRBV4-1|TRBJ2-7|TRBD1
CASSPGQAYEQYF
TGCGCCAGCAGCCCGGGACAGGCCTACGAGCAGTACTTC
>NA|TRBV18|TRBJ2-2|TRBD2
CASSPTRGGAGELFF
TGTGCCAGCTCACCCACCCGGGGGGGTGCCGGGGAGCTGTTTTTT
>NA|TRBV5-1|TRBJ1-5|TRBD1
CASSLVAGGQPQHF
TGCGCCAGCAGCTTGGTGGCAGGGGGCCAGCCCCAGCATTTT
>NA|TRBV27|TRBJ1-2|TRBD1
CASIQRGPTGAGGYTF
TGTGCCAGCATTCAACGGGGACCTACAGGGGCTGGTGGCTACACCTTC
>NA|TRBV27|TRBJ1-5|TRBD1
CASSGTGNQPQHF
TGTGCCAGCAGTGGGACAGGCAATCAGCCCCAGCATTTT
>NA|TRBV7-2|TRBJ2-7|NA
CASSLGPGGRTYEQYF
TGTGCCAGCAGCTTAGGCCCGGGTGGTCGGACCTACGAGCAGTACTTC
>once|TRBV10-1|TRBJ1-1|TRBD1
CAILLTPLGQGGRRTEAFF
TGCGCCATCCTTCTTACCCCCTTAGGACAGGGAGGAAGAAGGACTGAAGCTTTCTTT
>NA|TRBV19|TRBJ2-7|NA
CASSRGWDPYEQYF
TGTGCCAGTAGTAGAGGGTGGGATCCCTACGAGCAGTACTTC
>once|TRBV5-1|TRBJ2-7|TRBD1
CASSKGTGGGYEQYF
TGCGCCAGCAGCAAAGGGACAGGGGGCGGATACGAGCAGTACTTC
>NA|TRBV5-1|TRBJ1-1|TRBD1
CASSLVGGQGDTEAFF
TGCGCCAGCAGCTTGGTAGGCGGACAGGGAGACACTGAAGCTTTCTTT
>NA|TRBV2|TRBJ1-2|NA
CASSNRVGTGYTF
TGTGCCAGCAGTAACAGGGTCGGTACTGGCTACACCTTC
>NA|TRBV28|TRBJ2-1|TRBD2
CASSRVAGGYNEQFF
TGTGCCAGCAGTCGGGTAGCGGGAGGATACAATGAGCAGTTCTTC
>NA|TRBV9|TRBJ2-7|NA
CASSVAGSSELYEQYF
TGTGCCAGCAGCGTAGCCGGGTCTAGCGAACTCTACGAGCAGTACTTC
>NA|TRBV19|TRBJ2-7|NA
CASSIGHSSYEQYF
TGTGCCAGTAGTATAGGACACTCCTCCTACGAGCAGTACTTC
>once|TRBV18|TRBJ2-4|TRBD1
CASSPGTVAKNIQYF
TGTGCCAGCTCACCAGGGACAGTAGCCAAAAACATTCAGTACTTC
>NA|TRBV28|TRBJ2-4|NA
CASSSPYRELAKNIQYF
TGTGCCAGCAGTTCGCCGTACAGAGAACTAGCCAAAAACATTCAGTACTTC
>NA|TRBV7-3|TRBJ1-1|NA
CASSLVGRNTEAFF
TGTGCCAGCAGCCTTGTAGGGAGGAACACTGAAGCTTTCTTT
>NA|TRBV18|TRBJ2-7|NA
CASSPSVYEQYF
TGTGCCAGCTCACCCAGTGTCTACGAGCAGTACTTC